The 30 T cell receptor beta chains below were found in one sample sequenced in a study of identical twins. Each CDR3 protein gets one entry after TCRdb re-called the 5' RACE reads with MiXCR. The data hold around 240,000 distinct CDR3 sequences, with about 11% observed a single time. Material for sequencing was memory T cells sorted from blood. These TCRs come from a man between 45 and 60 years old in good health.

This clonotype was detected a few times. CDR3 sequence: CASSEAGANSYEQYF. DNA for the CDR3: TGTGCCAGCAGTGAAGCGGGGGCCAACTCCTACGAGCAGTACTTC. This rearrangement joins TRBV6-1 to TRBJ2-7, with D possibly TRBD1 on 6 matching bases. There are 15 residues in the CDR3. CDR1 is MNHNS and CDR2 is SASEGT in the germline V gene. The V end lost 0 bases, the J end lost 0 bases, and 9 bases lay between the germline ends.

The J gene is TRBJ2-3, the V gene TRBV7-6, with 8 bases fitting TRBD2. Germline V CDR1 and CDR2: SGHVS, FNYEAQ. The V and J ends lost 1 base and 5 bases, in that order; junction bases with no gene match: 11. The CDR3 sequence is 17 residues long. This chain's CDR3 is CASSLVGRGLAGDTQYF. The CDR3, as DNA: TGTGCCAGCAGCTTAGTCGGGCGGGGGCTAGCGGGAGATACGCAGTATTTT.

The chain is built from TRBV5-1 and TRBJ2-5; 9 bases align to TRBD1. Per the germline V gene, CDR1 is SGHRS and CDR2 is YFSETQ. The junction had 9 bases not matched to a gene; V was cut back by 4 bases and J by 5 bases. This CDR3 spans 15 amino acids. The CDR3 loop reads CASSPPSTGGETQYF. The CDR3, as DNA: TGCGCCAGCAGCCCACCCTCGACAGGGGGGGAGACCCAGTACTTC.

In this sample, this clonotype turned up a few times. CDR3 loop: CASSPDRTPQYF. CDR3 sequence (DNA): TGCGCCAGCAGCCCGGACAGGACTCCGCAGTATTTT. The rearrangement joins TRBV5-1 to TRBJ2-3, with 7 bases fitting TRBD1. Germline trimming cut 4 bases from V and 10 bases from J; bases unmatched to any gene: 6. The germline gives CDR1 SGHRS, CDR2 YFSETQ. The CDR3 spans 12 residues.

V and J are TRBV6-2 or TRBV6-3 and TRBJ1-1; D unclear. CDR1 is MNHEY, CDR2 SVGEGT, per germline. The length of the CDR3 is 15 residues. V was cut by 6 bases and J by 0 bases, with 14 bases left in between. The CDR3 nucleotides are TGTGCCAGCAGACCACGGGGAAGAATGAACACTGAAGCTTTCTTT. Protein product: CASRPRGRMNTEAFF.

In this sample, this clonotype turned up a few times. In nucleotides, the CDR3 is TGTGCCAGCAGTTCATGGGGGACAGGGGGCCAAGAGACCCAGTACTTC. Translated: CASSSWGTGGQETQYF. The rearrangement joins TRBV28 to TRBJ2-5; 11 nucleotides align to TRBD1. Trimming cost V 4 bases and J 1 base; bases outside gene matches: 5. CDR3 size: 16 residues. The germline gives CDR1 MDHEN, CDR2 SYDVKM.

Many counts were recorded for this clonotype. The chain links TRBV29-1 to TRBJ2-5, with TRBD2 identical over 9 bases. Germline V gene sequence: CDR1 SQVTM, CDR2 ANQGSEA. The CDR3 is 13 amino acids. V was pared by 4 bases and J by 9 bases, with 9 bases of the junction left unmatched. In nucleotides, the CDR3 is TGCAGCGTTGGTGGGGCTAGCGGGGAGGCCCAGTACTTC. Its translation is CSVGGASGEAQYF.

Many counts were recorded for this clonotype. This chain uses TRBV7-9 with TRBJ2-7; a weak D match, TRBD1 (5 bases). This CDR3 comprises 14 residues. Germline V gene data show CDR1 as SEHNR and CDR2 as FQNEAQ (reference sequence). V lost 1 base and J lost 0, with 7 bases in between. The CDR3 sequence is CASSLGGGSYEQYF. DNA of the CDR3: TGTGCCAGCAGCTTAGGGGGCGGCTCCTACGAGCAGTACTTC.

This clonotype showed up many times. The V and J genes are TRBV6-5 and TRBJ1-2; a possible D gene is TRBD1 (5 bases). CDR3 length equals 14 residues. Germline V gene data show CDR1 as MNHEY and CDR2 as SVGAGI. Trimming took off 2 bases at V and 2 bases at J, with 9 bases between the two ends. CDR3 in DNA: TGTGCCAGCAGTTACAGGGGCGCCAACTATGGCTACACCTTC. This encodes CASSYRGANYGYTF.

This clonotype turned up a few times. The chain recombines TRBV11-2 with TRBJ2-2, with 8 bases lining up with TRBD1. The trim removed 4 bases at V and 1 base at J, leaving 2 bases unmatched. The germline gives CDR1 SGHAT, CDR2 FQNNGV. This CDR3 is built from 15 residues. In DNA form, the CDR3 reads TGTGCCAGCAGCTGGGGACAGGTGAACACCGGGGAGCTGTTTTTT. Protein: CASSWGQVNTGELFF. The full variable domain, in which reference TRBV11-2 and TRBJ2-2 provide the parts outside the CDR3, is EAGVAQSPRYKIIEKRQSVAFWCNPISGHATLYWYQQILGQGPKLLIQFQNNGVVDDSQLPKDRFSAERLKGVDSTLKIQPAKLEDSAVYLCASSWGQVNTGELFFGEGSRLTVL.

This clonotype was counted many times. The chain combines TRBV5-1 with TRBJ2-1, with TRBD1 identical over 7 bases. The CDR3 loop spans 14 amino acids. The V and J ends lost 3 bases and 5 bases, in that order; junction bases with no gene match: 5. Germline V gene lookup returns CDR1 SGHRS and CDR2 YFSETQ. DNA of the CDR3: TGCGCCAGCAGCTCCCAGGGACAGAACAATGAGCAGTTCTTC. It codes for CASSSQGQNNEQFF. Supplemented by reference TRBV5-1 and TRBJ2-1, the full variable domain reads KAGVTQTPRYLIKTRGQQVTLSCSPISGHRSVSWYQQTPGQGLQFLFEYFSETQRNKGNFPGRFSGRQFSNSRSEMNVSTLELGDSALYLCASSSQGQNNEQFFGPGTRLTVL.

This chain links TRBV3-1 with TRBJ2-7; D unclear. V lost 4 bases, J lost 3 bases, and 16 bases lay in between. The CDR3 consists of 15 residues. The V gene's germline CDR1 is LGHDT and CDR2 YNNKEL (reference sequence). This CDR3 reads CASSPRRLTNYEQYF. The DNA for the CDR3 is TGTGCCAGCAGCCCCCGTCGGCTAACGAACTACGAGCAGTACTTC.

This clonotype was detected many times. The chain uses TRBV25-1 and TRBJ1-1; D not resolved. The CDR3 covers 11 residues. V was clipped by 3 bases and J by 5 bases, with 4 bases between them. The V gene's germline CDR1 is MGHDK and CDR2 SYGVNS. The CDR3 sequence is CASSEGTEAFF. The CDR3 DNA reads TGTGCCAGCAGTGAGGGAACTGAAGCTTTCTTT.

The V call is TRBV6-1, the J call TRBJ2-3; D possibly corresponds to TRBD2 (5 bases). The length of the CDR3 is 15 residues. V was trimmed by 7 bases and J by 1 base, leaving 15 bases between them. Germline CDR1 MNHNS, CDR2 SASEGT. The CDR3 region is CASNRNTAGTDTQYF. In nucleotides, the CDR3 is TGTGCCAGCAACCGAAATACAGCGGGCACAGATACGCAGTATTTT.

This clonotype occurred a few times. V is TRBV20-1 and J is TRBJ1-2, with TRBD1 matching over 10 bases. CDR1 is DFQATT and CDR2 is SNEGSKA in the germline V gene (reference sequence). There are 13 residues in the CDR3. CDR3 in amino acids: CSAQDRGPGGYTF. The DNA of the CDR3 is TGCAGCGCGCAAGACAGGGGGCCTGGCGGCTACACCTTC.

The chain uses TRBV27 and TRBJ1-5; 7 bases fit TRBD1. CDR3 length equals 13 residues. V lost 5 bases and J lost 9; bases outside the gene matches: 7. Germline CDR1 is MNHEY and CDR2 is SMNVEV (reference sequence). CDR3 DNA sequence: TGTGCCAGCAGTCTGGACAGGTTAAGGCCCCAGCATTTT. Translation: CASSLDRLRPQHF.

The V and J genes are TRBV4-3 and TRBJ2-7; D remains unclear. This CDR3 region has 13 residues. Trimming took 1 base from V and 4 from J, leaving 8 bases between them. Germline V gene lookup returns CDR1 LGHNA and CDR2 YSLEER. Here the CDR3 DNA reads TGCGCCAGCAGCCAAGTGTTATTTTACGAGCAGTACTTC. Its translation is CASSQVLFYEQYF.

This chain joins TRBV5-1 and TRBJ1-1; possibly TRBD1 for D (6 bases). Germline V CDR1 and CDR2: SGHRS, YFSETQ. Between the trimmed V and J ends, which lost 2 bases and 5 bases, there was a span of 16 bases. The CDR3 is made up of 15 amino acids. The CDR3 sequence: CASSFQTGGGTEAFF. The CDR3 DNA is TGCGCCAGCAGCTTTCAGACAGGAGGGGGGACTGAAGCTTTCTTT.

This clonotype has at least ten counts. The genes are TRBV5-1 and TRBJ2-2, with D perhaps matching TRBD2 (5 bases). CDR3 size: 14 residues. Per the germline V gene, CDR1 is SGHRS and CDR2 is YFSETQ. The V and J ends lost 4 bases and 2 bases respectively, with 9 bases between them. The CDR3 region has the DNA TGCGCCAGCAGCGACGGGGATAACACCGGGGAGCTGTTTTTT. It codes for CASSDGDNTGELFF.

This clonotype was seen only a few times. This sequence joins TRBV4-2 and TRBJ1-2; D might be TRBD1 (6 bases). The length of the CDR3 is 15 residues. V was shortened by 7 bases and J by 8 bases, with 23 bases between the two germline ends. Germline lookup yields CDR1 LGHNA and CDR2 YNFKEQ. CDR3 sequence (DNA): TGTGCCAGCACCCCTCAATCCGGGACACGCTACGGCTACACCTTC. Protein product: CASTPQSGTRYGYTF.

The chain combines TRBV2 with TRBJ2-5; D is possibly TRBD1 (5 bases). Germline V lookup: CDR1 SNHLY, CDR2 FYNNEI. The V end was cut by 6 bases, the J end by 6 bases, with 14 bases between. The CDR3 consists of 13 residues. The CDR3 sequence: CASRVGAWKTQYF. CDR3 in DNA: TGTGCCAGCAGAGTTGGGGCCTGGAAGACCCAGTACTTC.

This clonotype was recorded at least ten times. The J gene is TRBJ2-3, the V gene TRBV12-3 or TRBV12-4, with D possibly TRBD2 on 7 matching bases. V lost 6 bases, J lost 2 bases, and 15 bases lay in between. The CDR3 covers 15 residues. The CDR3 region has the DNA TGTGCCAGCAGGAAAGGGGGGGTCTCCACAGATACGCAGTATTTT. It encodes CASRKGGVSTDTQYF.

This clonotype was seen a few times. The J gene is TRBJ1-5, the V gene TRBV9, with TRBD1 matching 9 bases. Germline CDR1 and CDR2: SGDLS and YYNGEE. V was pared by 3 bases and J by 6 bases, with 4 bases of the junction left unmatched. The CDR3 extends over 14 amino acids. The CDR3 protein is CASSDTGGLQPQHF. The CDR3 DNA reads TGTGCCAGCAGCGACACAGGGGGCCTTCAGCCCCAGCATTTT.

This clonotype was recorded at least ten times. The V gene is TRBV5-1, the J gene TRBJ1-2; 7 nucleotides align to TRBD1. This CDR3 has 16 amino acids. Germline lookup yields CDR1 SGHRS and CDR2 YFSETQ. The junction had 9 bases not matched to a gene; V was cut back by 0 bases and J by 4 bases. The CDR3 coding sequence is TGCGCCAGCAGCTTGGCATCGGGACAGAACATCTATGGCTACACCTTC. The encoded protein is CASSLASGQNIYGYTF. The entire variable domain, with the rest obtained from reference TRBV5-1 and TRBJ1-2, is as follows: KAGVTQTPRYLIKTRGQQVTLSCSPISGHRSVSWYQQTPGQGLQFLFEYFSETQRNKGNFPGRFSGRQFSNSRSEMNVSTLELGDSALYLCASSLASGQNIYGYTFGSGTRLTVV.

This chain connects TRBV20-1 to TRBJ2-3; D unclear. Trimming stripped 6 bases from V and 2 bases from J, with 18 bases between. The CDR3 runs 15 residues. The germline V gene encodes CDR1 DFQATT and CDR2 SNEGSKA (reference sequence). CDR3 bases: TGCAGTGCCCGAAGCCCTTACTACTACACAGATACGCAGTATTTT. Translation gives CSARSPYYYTDTQYF.

This clonotype was detected a few times. Compared with germline, one end of the junction differs, possibly owing to a read error. The V gene is TRBV20-1, the J gene TRBJ1-2; D remains ambiguous. This CDR3 is built from 13 residues. Looked up from germline, CDR1 is DFQATT and CDR2 is SNEGSKA (reference sequence). CDR3 residues: CSAPSTDIYGYTF. The DNA of the CDR3 is TGCAGTGCTCCATCCACAGATATCTATGGTTACACCTTC.

About this clonotype: With a much larger clone just one base away, this may be a read error. The V and J genes are TRBV5-1 and TRBJ1-6; 9 bases fit TRBD1. The CDR3 spans 15 residues. Germline V gene data show CDR1 as SGHRS and CDR2 as YFSETQ. CDR3 in amino acids: CASSLDTGGLTPIHF. CDR3 nucleotides: TGCGCCAGCAGCTTGGATACAGGGGGCCTCACACCCATCCACTTT.

The chain uses TRBV7-9 and TRBJ2-1; TRBD2 matches 13 bases. V shed 6 bases, J shed 4 bases, and the junction held 6 bases outside the gene matches. Germline V CDR1 and CDR2: SEHNR, FQNEAQ (reference sequence). The CDR3 has 16 amino acids. CDR3 sequence: CASSTSGGAEYNEQFF. CDR3 sequence (DNA): TGTGCCAGCAGTACTAGCGGGGGGGCCGAATACAATGAGCAGTTCTTC.

Ten or more counts support this clonotype. The gene calls are TRBV11-1 and TRBJ2-4, with D perhaps TRBD2 (6 bases). CDR1 is SGHAT, CDR2 FQDESV, per germline (reference sequence). The CDR3 contains 12 residues. V lost 3 bases to trimming and J lost 16 bases, with 16 bases between them. The CDR3 sequence is CASSFPSGLIYF. The CDR3 DNA reads TGTGCCAGCAGCTTTCCCTCGGGACTTATATACTTC.

On this clonotype: Sequence at one end of the junction differs from germline and may be a read error. The J gene is TRBJ2-1, the V gene TRBV3-1, with D perhaps TRBD2 (6 bases). The CDR3 spans 16 residues. CDR1 and CDR2 (germline): LGHDT, YNNKEL (reference sequence). CDR3 sequence reads: CASSQEPSASHNEQFF. As DNA, the CDR3 is TGTGCCAGCAGCCAAGAACCTAGCGCCTCCCACAATGAGCAGTTCTTC.